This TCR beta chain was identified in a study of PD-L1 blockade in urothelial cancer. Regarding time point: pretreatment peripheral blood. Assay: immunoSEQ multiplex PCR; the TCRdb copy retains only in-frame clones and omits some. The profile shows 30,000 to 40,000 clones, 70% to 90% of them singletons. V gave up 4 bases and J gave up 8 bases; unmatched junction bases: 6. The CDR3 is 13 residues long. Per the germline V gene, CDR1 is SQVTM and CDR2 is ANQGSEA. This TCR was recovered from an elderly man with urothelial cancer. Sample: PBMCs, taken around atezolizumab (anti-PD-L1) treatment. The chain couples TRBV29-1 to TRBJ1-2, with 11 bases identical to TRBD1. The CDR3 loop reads CSVVGQGAWGYTF. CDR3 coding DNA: TGCAGCGTTGTCGGACAGGGGGCTTGGGGCTACACCTTC.